This T cell receptor beta chain was captured in a study of patients and donors after allogeneic stem cell transplantation. MiXCR, applied by TCRdb to the RT-PCR reads, yields one record per CDR3 protein. The repertoire holds about 24,000 distinct CDR3 sequences, with approximately 43% as singletons. The CDR3 sequence is 13 residues long. V lost 8 bases to trimming and J lost 3 bases, with 10 bases between them. The germline V gene has CDR1 SGHAT and CDR2 FQNNGV. The V and J genes are TRBV11-2 and TRBJ1-4, with D tentatively TRBD1 (6 bases). The TCR was taken from a human donor who was either an allogeneic HSCT recipient or a stem cell or donor lymphocyte infusion donor (not recorded which). It is not recorded whose cells these are; they may come from a transplant donor. The sample consisted of blood, either unsorted or a sorted T cell fraction (not recorded which). The CDR3 loop is CASGGLANEKLFF. CDR3 DNA sequence: TGTGCCAGCGGGGGGCTTGCTAATGAAAAACTGTTTTTT.